These T cell receptor beta chains were read from a single sample in a study of blood T cell repertoires in COVID-19. The method was immunoSEQ multiplex PCR; TCRdb's version includes in-frame clones alone and lacks a portion of them. The sample includes 210,000 or so clones, almost 90% of them seen just once. Sequenced material: peripheral blood. The receptors come from a man aged 18 to 29 with active or convalescent COVID-19. CDR3s include the opening cysteine and the closing phenylalanine or tryptophan. The D gene is left open where the match is weak. Some rows mark clone size as missing; the rest say once, few, many or name a class of expanded clone.

len,d_gene,abundance,v_gene,j_gene,CDR3nt,CDR3aa
14,NA,NA,TRBV5-1,TRBJ2-3,TGCGCCAGCAGCTTGGAACCGCAGGTGGATACGCAGTATTTT,CASSLEPQVDTQYF
13,TRBD1,NA,TRBV30,TRBJ1-5,TGTGCCTGGAGGGGACAGGGGTCTACGGCCCAGCATTTT,CAWRGQGSTAQHF
16,NA,once,TRBV9,TRBJ2-7,TGTGCCAGCAGCCCACAGCGATGGGCGGGAACCTACGAGCAGTACTTC,CASSPQRWAGTYEQYF
16,TRBD1,NA,TRBV24-1,TRBJ1-5,TGTGCCACCAGTGAAGACAGGGCCGGGATCAATCAGCCCCAGCATTTT,CATSEDRAGINQPQHF
18,TRBD2,NA,TRBV27,TRBJ2-1,TGTGCCAGCAGTCCGCGCTGGACTAGCGGGAGGTTCGACAATGAGCAGTTCTTC,CASSPRWTSGRFDNEQFF
15,NA,NA,TRBV29-1,TRBJ2-5,TGCAGCGTTGAGTTATTAACAGGGTACCAAGAGACCCAGTACTTC,CSVELLTGYQETQYF
13,TRBD2,NA,TRBV19,TRBJ2-7,TGTGCCACGGCGCTAGCGGATACCTACGAGCAGTACTTC,CATALADTYEQYF
18,TRBD2,once,TRBV7-9,TRBJ2-1,TGTGCCAGCAGCTTATCAGCGGGAGGATTATTAGGAGACAATGAGCAGTTCTTC,CASSLSAGGLLGDNEQFF
18,TRBD1,few,TRBV7-6,TRBJ1-3,TGTGCCAGCAGCTTGACAAGACCGGGACAGATCTCTGGAAACACCATATATTTT,CASSLTRPGQISGNTIYF
18,TRBD1,NA,TRBV6-7,TRBJ2-2,TGTGCCAGCAGTTACCCAACGGGACAGAACCCGAACACCGGGGAGCTGTTTTTT,CASSYPTGQNPNTGELFF
16,NA,NA,TRBV7-2,TRBJ2-3,TGTGCCAGCAGCTCGAGCAGCGGGCTAACGACAGATACGCAGTATTTT,CASSSSSGLTTDTQYF
16,TRBD2,once,TRBV24-1,TRBJ2-1,TGTGCCACCAGTGATCCCGGACTAGCGGGAGGTGATGAGCAGTTCTTC,CATSDPGLAGGDEQFF
16,TRBD1,NA,TRBV27,TRBJ2-7,TGTGCCAGCAGTTCCCTGACAGGGACAGCATACTACGAGCAGTACTTC,CASSSLTGTAYYEQYF
15,NA,NA,TRBV7-9,TRBJ2-6,TGTGCCAGCAGCCCAGGGGCCCCGGGGGCCAACGTCCTGACTTTC,CASSPGAPGANVLTF
15,TRBD2,once,TRBV28,TRBJ2-5,TGTGCCAGCAGTTTATTGCGGGAGGGCCAAGAGACCCAGTACTTC,CASSLLREGQETQYF
16,NA,NA,TRBV28,TRBJ2-5,TGTGCCAGCAGTCTGGAGCTCCTTGACAGACAAGAGACCCAGTACTTC,CASSLELLDRQETQYF
14,NA,NA,TRBV6-5,TRBJ1-1,TGTGCCACCAAGTACGGCCAGGGGAACACTGAAGCTTTCTTT,CATKYGQGNTEAFF
15,NA,NA,TRBV6-4,TRBJ2-3,TGTGCCAGCAGTACGAACGTACGGGACTCAGATACGCAGTATTTT,CASSTNVRDSDTQYF
21,TRBD2,NA,TRBV7-2,TRBJ2-3,TGTGCCAGCAGCTTAGCGCCTAGTGGCGGGAGGGCCTTTCATAGCACAGATACGCAGTATTTT,CASSLAPSGGRAFHSTDTQYF
15,TRBD1,NA,TRBV28,TRBJ1-6,TGTGCCAGCAGTTTCTCAGGGGGCCCAAATTCACCCCTCCACTTT,CASSFSGGPNSPLHF